This T cell receptor (beta chain) was identified during a study of T-cell reconstitution after alpha-beta-depleted transplantation in children. Unique molecular identifiers were incorporated when the TCRbeta library was constructed. TCRdb reanalysed the PCR reads using MiXCR and keeps one entry per CDR3 protein. Of 500,000 to 650,000 distinct CDR3 sequences detected, about an eighth appear once; the ten largest clones hold about 15%. The source material was PBMCs, mostly from graft donor cells, sampled 180 days after TCRalphabeta/CD19-depleted stem cell transplant. The clonotype comes from a female patient between 2 and 15 years old who had a stem cell transplant for aplastic anemia, so the T cells may come from the graft donor.

The CDR3 region is CASSADRDWDEQFF. Here the CDR3 DNA reads TGTGCCAGCAGCGCGGACAGGGACTGGGATGAGCAGTTCTTC. J is TRBJ2-1 and V is TRBV7-9; 8 nucleotides align to TRBD1. With V trimmed by 5 bases and J by 8 bases, 8 bases remained unmatched. Germline loops: CDR1 SEHNR, CDR2 FQNEAQ (reference sequence). This CDR3 comprises 14 residues.